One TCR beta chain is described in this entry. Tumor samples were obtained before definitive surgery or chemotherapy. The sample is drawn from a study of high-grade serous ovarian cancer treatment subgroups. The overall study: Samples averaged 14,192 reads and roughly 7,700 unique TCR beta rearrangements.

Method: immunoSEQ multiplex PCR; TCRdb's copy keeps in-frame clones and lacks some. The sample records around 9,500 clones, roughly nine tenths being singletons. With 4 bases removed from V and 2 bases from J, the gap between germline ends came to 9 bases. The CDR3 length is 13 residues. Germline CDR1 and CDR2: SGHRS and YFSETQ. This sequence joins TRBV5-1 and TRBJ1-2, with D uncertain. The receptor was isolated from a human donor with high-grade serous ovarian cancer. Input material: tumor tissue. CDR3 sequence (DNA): TGCGCCAGCAGCCCTATAGACAACTATGGCTACACCTTC. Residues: CASSPIDNYGYTF.